This T cell receptor (beta chain) was profiled in a study of radiation and T cells in renal cell carcinoma. The wider study: Nephrectomy followed 15 Gy stereotactic body radiation by 4 weeks.

Time point specified: blood 2 weeks post-SBRT. Treatment reported: 15 Gy SBRT to primary tumor, nephrectomy 4 weeks later. Assay: immunoSEQ multiplex PCR; the TCRdb copy retains only in-frame clones and omits some. This sample has approximately 79,000 clones; around 80% occur once, and the top ten carry 5.8%. CDR3 length: 13 residues. CDR1 is SGHTA, CDR2 FQGNSA, per germline. V trimming: 4 bases; J trimming: 6 bases; junction bases outside the gene matches: 6. The origin of this receptor is a man aged 55 to 70 with renal cell carcinoma. The sequences come from blood, collected from a patient whose treatment included radiotherapy and nephrectomy. The V call is TRBV7-2, the J call TRBJ2-7, with 7 nucleotides matching TRBD1. This CDR3 reads CASSSTGVGEQYF. The DNA of the CDR3 is TGTGCCAGCAGCTCAACAGGGGTTGGCGAGCAGTACTTC.